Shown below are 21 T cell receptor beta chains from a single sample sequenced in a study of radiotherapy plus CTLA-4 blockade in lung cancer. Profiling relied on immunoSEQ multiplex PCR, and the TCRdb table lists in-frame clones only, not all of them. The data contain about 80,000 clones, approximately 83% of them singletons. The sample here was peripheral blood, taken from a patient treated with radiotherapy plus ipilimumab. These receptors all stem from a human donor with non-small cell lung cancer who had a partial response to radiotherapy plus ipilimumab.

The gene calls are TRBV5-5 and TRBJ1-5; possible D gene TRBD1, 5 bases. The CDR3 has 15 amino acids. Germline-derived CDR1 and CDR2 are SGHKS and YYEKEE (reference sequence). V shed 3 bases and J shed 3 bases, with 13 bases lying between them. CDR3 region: CASSSWGSPNQPQHF. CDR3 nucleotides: TGTGCCAGCAGCTCATGGGGCAGTCCCAATCAGCCCCAGCATTTT.

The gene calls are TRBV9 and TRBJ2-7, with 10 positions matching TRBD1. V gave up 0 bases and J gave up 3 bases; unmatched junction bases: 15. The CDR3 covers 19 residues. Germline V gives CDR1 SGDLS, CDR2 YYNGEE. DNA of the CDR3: TGTGCCAGCAGCGTAGCGGCAAGCCGGAAGACAGGGGGCTACTACGAGCAGTACGTC. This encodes CASSVAASRKTGGYYEQYV.

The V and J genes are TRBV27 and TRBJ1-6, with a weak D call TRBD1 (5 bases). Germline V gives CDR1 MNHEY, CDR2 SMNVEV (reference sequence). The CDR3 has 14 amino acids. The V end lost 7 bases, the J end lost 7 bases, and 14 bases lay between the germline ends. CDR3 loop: CASTDRNPNSPLHF. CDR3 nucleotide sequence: TGTGCCAGCACCGACAGAAATCCCAATTCACCCCTCCACTTT.

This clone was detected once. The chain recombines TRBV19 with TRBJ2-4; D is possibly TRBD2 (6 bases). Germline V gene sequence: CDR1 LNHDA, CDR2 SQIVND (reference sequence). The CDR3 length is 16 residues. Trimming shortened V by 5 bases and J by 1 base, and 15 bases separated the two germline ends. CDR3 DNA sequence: TGTGCCAGTAGTCCGGGCGGGGTACTCGCCAAAAACATTCAGTACTTC. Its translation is CASSPGGVLAKNIQYF.

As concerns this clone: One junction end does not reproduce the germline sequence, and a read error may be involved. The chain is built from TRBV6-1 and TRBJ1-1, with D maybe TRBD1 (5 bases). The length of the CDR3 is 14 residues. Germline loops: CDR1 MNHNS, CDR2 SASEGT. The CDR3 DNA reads TGTGCCAGCAGAGAAGGGGCGGGGAACACTGAAGCTTTCTTT. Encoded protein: CASREGAGNTEAFF.

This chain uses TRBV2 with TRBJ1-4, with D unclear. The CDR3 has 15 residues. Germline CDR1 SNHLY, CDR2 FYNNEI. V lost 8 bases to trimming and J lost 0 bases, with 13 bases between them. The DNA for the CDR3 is TGTGCCAGCGTGCGGGAGCAAGCAACTAATGAAAAACTGTTTTTT. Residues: CASVREQATNEKLFF.

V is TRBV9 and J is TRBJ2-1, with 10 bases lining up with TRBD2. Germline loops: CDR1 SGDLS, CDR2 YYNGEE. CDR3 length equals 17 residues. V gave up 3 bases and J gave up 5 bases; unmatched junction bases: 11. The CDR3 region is CASSDARASGRDNEQFF. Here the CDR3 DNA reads TGTGCCAGCAGCGACGCCCGGGCTAGCGGGAGAGACAATGAGCAGTTCTTC.

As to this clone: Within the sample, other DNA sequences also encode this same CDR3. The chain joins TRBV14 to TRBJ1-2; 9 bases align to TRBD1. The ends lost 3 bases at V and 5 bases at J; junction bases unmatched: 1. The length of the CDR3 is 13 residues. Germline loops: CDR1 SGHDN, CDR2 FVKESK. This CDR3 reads CASSQGQGYGYTF. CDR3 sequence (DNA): TGTGCCAGCAGCCAGGGACAGGGTTATGGCTACACCTTC.

This chain's CDR3 is CATSGPSLGRLYNYGYTF. The DNA of the CDR3 is TGTGCCACCAGCGGACCGTCATTGGGCAGACTATATAACTATGGCTACACCTTC. The genes are TRBV15 and TRBJ1-2, with D unresolved. V dropped 5 bases and J dropped 1 base, with 23 bases sitting between them. The CDR3 length is 18 residues. Germline values: CDR1 LNHNV, CDR2 YYDKDF (reference sequence).

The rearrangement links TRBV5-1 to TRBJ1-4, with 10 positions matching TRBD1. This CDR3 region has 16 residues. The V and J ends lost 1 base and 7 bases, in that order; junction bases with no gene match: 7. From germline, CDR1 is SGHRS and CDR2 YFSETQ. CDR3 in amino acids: CASSLSQTGGTEKLFF. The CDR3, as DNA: TGCGCCAGCAGCTTGTCCCAGACAGGGGGCACTGAAAAACTGTTTTTT.

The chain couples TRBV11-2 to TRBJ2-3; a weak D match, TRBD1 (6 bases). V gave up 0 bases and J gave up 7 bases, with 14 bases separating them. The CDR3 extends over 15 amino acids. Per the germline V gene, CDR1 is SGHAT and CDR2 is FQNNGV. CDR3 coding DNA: TGTGCCAGCAGCTTAGAGGATCCCAGGGGTAATACGCAGTATTTT. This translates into CASSLEDPRGNTQYF.

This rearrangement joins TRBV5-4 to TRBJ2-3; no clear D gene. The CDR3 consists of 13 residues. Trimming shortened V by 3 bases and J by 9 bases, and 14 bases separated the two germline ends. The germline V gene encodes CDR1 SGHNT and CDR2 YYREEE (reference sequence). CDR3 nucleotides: TGTGCCAGCAGCTCAGCCGGTGGAGACACGCAGTATTTT. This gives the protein CASSSAGGDTQYF.

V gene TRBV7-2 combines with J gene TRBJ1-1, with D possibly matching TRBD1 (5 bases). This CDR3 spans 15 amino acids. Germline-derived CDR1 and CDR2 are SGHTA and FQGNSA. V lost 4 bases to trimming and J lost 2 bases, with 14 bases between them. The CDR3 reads CASSSQGGVNTEAFF. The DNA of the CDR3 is TGTGCCAGCAGCTCACAAGGAGGGGTTAACACTGAAGCTTTCTTT.

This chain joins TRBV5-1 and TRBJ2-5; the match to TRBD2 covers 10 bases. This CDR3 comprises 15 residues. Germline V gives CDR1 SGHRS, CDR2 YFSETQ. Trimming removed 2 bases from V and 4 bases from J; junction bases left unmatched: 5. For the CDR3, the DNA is TGCGCCAGCAGCTTAAGCGGGAGGGAAGGAGAGACCCAGTACTTC. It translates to CASSLSGREGETQYF.

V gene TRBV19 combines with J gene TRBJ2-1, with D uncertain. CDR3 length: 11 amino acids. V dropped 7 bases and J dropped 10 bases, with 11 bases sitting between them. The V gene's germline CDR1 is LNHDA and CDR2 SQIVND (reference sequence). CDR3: CASTARSEQFF. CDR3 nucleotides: TGTGCCAGTACCGCGCGGAGCGAGCAGTTCTTC.

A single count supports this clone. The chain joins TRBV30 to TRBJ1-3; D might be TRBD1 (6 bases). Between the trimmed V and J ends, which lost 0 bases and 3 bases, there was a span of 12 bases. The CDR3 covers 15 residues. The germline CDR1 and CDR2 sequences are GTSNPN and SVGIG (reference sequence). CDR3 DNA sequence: TGTGCCTGGAGTGTCGAACAGGGCTTTGGAAACACCATATATTTT. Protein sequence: CAWSVEQGFGNTIYF.

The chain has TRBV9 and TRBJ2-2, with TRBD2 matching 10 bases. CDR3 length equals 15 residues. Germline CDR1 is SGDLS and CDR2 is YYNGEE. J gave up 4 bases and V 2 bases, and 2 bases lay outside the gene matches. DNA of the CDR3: TGTGCCAGCAGCGTGGCTAGCGGGGGCACCGGGGAGCTGTTTTTT. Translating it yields CASSVASGGTGELFF.

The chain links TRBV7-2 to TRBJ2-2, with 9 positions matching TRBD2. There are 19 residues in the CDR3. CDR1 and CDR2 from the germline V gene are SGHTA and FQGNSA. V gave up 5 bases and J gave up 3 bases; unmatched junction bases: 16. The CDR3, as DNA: TGTGCCAGCAGCCGATTCCCTGCGACTAGCGGTACTTACACCGGGGAGCTGTTTTTT. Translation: CASSRFPATSGTYTGELFF.

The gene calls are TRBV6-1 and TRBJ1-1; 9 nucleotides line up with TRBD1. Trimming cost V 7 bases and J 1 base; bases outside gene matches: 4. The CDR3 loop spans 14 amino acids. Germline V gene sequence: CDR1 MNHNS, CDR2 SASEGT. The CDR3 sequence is CASTQGAGNTEAFF. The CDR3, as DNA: TGTGCCAGCACACAGGGGGCGGGGAACACTGAAGCTTTCTTT.

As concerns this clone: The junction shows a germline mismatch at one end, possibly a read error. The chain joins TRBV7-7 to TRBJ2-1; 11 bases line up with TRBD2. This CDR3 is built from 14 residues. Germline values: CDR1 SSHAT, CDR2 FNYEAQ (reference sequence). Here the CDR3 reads CASSLAGGHREQFF. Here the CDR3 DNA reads TGTGCTAGCAGCCTAGCGGGAGGTCACCGTGAGCAGTTCTTC. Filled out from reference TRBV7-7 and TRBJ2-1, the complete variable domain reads GAGVSQSPRYKVTKRGQDVTLRCDPISSHATLYWYQQALGQGPEFLTYFNYEAQPDKSGLPSDRFSAERPEGSISTLTIQRTEQRDSAMYRCASSLAGGHREQFFGPGTRLTVL.

CDR3 sequence reads: CASSAMGAQANYGYTF. CDR3 sequence (DNA): TGTGCCAGCAGCGCGATGGGGGCGCAAGCTAACTATGGCTACACCTTC. The rearrangement links TRBV9 to TRBJ1-2, with a weak D call TRBD1 (6 bases). Trimming took off 3 bases at V and 0 bases at J, with 15 bases between the two ends. This CDR3 comprises 16 residues. The V gene's germline CDR1 is SGDLS and CDR2 YYNGEE.